This is a list of T cell receptor beta chains from one sample in a study of blood T cell repertoires in COVID-19. Data came from immunoSEQ multiplex PCR; TCRdb stores just in-frame clones and leaves some out. The repertoire holds about 120,000 clones, with 85% to 90% as singletons. Sequencing was done on a sample of peripheral blood. These receptors came from a human donor with acute or convalescent COVID-19. The donor label of this sample is uncertain. Both conserved end residues are part of each CDR3. The D gene is left open where the match is weak. Clone sizes are given selectively: once, few, many, or a class where the clone is expanded.

d_gene	j_gene	v_gene	abundance	CDR3aa	CDR3nt
TRBD2	TRBJ2-7	TRBV5-1	-	CASSLAVTLAGAGEQYF	TGCGCCAGCAGCTTGGCCGTGACGCTAGCGGGAGCGGGGGAGCAGTACTTC
-	TRBJ1-2	TRBV7-2	-	CASSPQGIPPRYTF	TGTGCCAGCAGCCCTCAGGGAATCCCTCCTCGCTACACCTTC
TRBD1	TRBJ2-2	TRBV12-5	-	CASGYPGRQGDTGELFF	TGTGCTAGTGGCTACCCCGGTCGGCAGGGGGACACCGGGGAGCTGTTTTTT
TRBD1	TRBJ2-1	TRBV18	-	CASSRGTGDNEQFF	TGTGCCAGCTCACGAGGGACAGGGGATAATGAGCAGTTCTTC
-	TRBJ2-1	TRBV28	-	CASSLLDFEQFF	TGTGCCAGCAGTTTATTGGACTTTGAGCAGTTCTTC
-	TRBJ2-5	TRBV10-3	-	CAISESAEETQYF	TGTGCCATCAGTGAGTCGGCAGAAGAGACCCAGTACTTC
-	TRBJ1-1	TRBV4-3	-	CASSQATVMNTEAFF	TGCGCCAGCAGCCAGGCGACAGTCATGAACACTGAAGCTTTCTTT
-	TRBJ2-1	TRBV27	-	CASSLRGNEQFF	TGTGCCAGCAGTTTACGGGGCAATGAGCAGTTCTTC
TRBD1	TRBJ2-7	TRBV29-1	few	CSVGTGFDEQYF	TGCAGCGTTGGGACAGGGTTCGACGAGCAGTACTTC
TRBD2	TRBJ2-2	TRBV9	-	CASGETSGGNTGELFF	TGTGCCAGCGGGGAGACTAGCGGGGGGAATACCGGGGAGCTGTTTTTT